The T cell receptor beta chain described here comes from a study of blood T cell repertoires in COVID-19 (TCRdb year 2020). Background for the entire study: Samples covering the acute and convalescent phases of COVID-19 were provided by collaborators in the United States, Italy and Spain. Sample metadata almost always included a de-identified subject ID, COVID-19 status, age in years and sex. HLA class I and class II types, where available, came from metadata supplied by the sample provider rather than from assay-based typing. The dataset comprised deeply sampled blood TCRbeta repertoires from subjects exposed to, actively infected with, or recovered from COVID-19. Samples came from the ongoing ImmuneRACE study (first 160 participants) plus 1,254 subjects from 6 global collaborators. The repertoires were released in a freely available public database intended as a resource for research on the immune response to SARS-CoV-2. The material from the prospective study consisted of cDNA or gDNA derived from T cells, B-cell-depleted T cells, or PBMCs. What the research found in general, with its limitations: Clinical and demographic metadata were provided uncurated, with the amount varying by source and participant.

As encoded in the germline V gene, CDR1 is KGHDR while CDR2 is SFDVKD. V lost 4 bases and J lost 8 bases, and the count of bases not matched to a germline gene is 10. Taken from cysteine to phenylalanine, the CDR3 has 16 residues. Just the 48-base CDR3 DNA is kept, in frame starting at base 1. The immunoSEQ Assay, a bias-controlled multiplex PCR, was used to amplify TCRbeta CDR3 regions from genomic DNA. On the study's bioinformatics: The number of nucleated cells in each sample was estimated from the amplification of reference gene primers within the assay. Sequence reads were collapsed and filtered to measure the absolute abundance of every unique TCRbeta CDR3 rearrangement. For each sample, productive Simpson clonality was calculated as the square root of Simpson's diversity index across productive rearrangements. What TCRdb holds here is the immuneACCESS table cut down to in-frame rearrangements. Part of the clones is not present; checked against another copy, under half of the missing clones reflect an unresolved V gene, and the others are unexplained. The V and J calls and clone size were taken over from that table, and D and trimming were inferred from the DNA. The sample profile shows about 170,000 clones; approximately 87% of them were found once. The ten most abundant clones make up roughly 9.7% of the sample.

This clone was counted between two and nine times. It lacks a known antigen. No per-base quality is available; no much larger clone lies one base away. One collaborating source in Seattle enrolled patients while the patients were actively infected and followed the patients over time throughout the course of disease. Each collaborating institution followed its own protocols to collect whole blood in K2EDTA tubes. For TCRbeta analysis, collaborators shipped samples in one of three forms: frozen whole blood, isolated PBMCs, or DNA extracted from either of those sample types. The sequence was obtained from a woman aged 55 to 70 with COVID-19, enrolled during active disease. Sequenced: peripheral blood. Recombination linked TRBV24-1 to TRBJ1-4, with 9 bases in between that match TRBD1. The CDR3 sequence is CATSEASGTGREKLFF. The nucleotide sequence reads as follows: TGTGCCACCAGTGAAGCCTCCGGGACAGGGCGGGAAAAACTGTTTTTT.